Detailed here is one T cell receptor beta chain. This entry comes from a study of control samples from healthy donors and cancer patients. Germline V CDR1 and CDR2: MNHEY, SVGAGI. This CDR3 region has 15 residues. With V trimmed by 7 bases and J by 0 bases, 4 bases remained unmatched. Here immunoSEQ multiplex PCR was the method, and the copy in TCRdb shows in-frame clones only, minus some. In the table there are about 73,000 clones, more than 85% of which are singletons. Sequenced: blood. The J gene is TRBJ2-3, the V gene TRBV6-5; 10 nucleotides line up with TRBD2. The TCR originated in a woman aged 50 to 60 in good health. The CDR3 sequence: CASTQTSGSTDTQYF. The CDR3 DNA sequence: TGTGCCAGCACCCAGACTAGCGGGAGCACAGATACGCAGTATTTT.